The sequence of this T cell receptor beta chain was determined in a study of blood T cells in healthy people across ages. In regard to this clonotype: Its antigen remains unknown.

PCR was performed a second time for about 6 to 12 cycles using a sample-barcoded 5' primer and a J-beta primer mix. Each CDR3 protein gets one entry after TCRdb re-called the 5' RACE reads with MiXCR. The table lists around 710,000 distinct CDR3 sequences, roughly two fifths of them singletons, with 20% to 25% in the top ten. Germline loops: CDR1 SEHNR, CDR2 FQNEAQ (reference sequence). The CDR3 extends over 13 amino acids. V lost 5 bases and J 2 bases, leaving 10 bases between the germline ends. Whole-study findings and limits: A greater number of naive CD4+ cells and higher diversity distinguished long-lived donors from aged donors. Roughly linear declines in TCR beta diversity per million T cells occurred with age.

The origin of this receptor is a woman aged 55-69 years in good health. The sequenced material came from blood. The V and J genes are TRBV7-9 and TRBJ2-7; D is ambiguous. CDR3 bases: TGTGCCAGCAGCGTAGAACAGACCTACGAGCAGTACTTC. Protein product: CASSVEQTYEQYF.